This T cell receptor (beta chain) was sequenced for a study of blood T cell repertoires in COVID-19. On the study more broadly: Both acute and convalescent COVID-19 samples were obtained from the United States, Italy and Spain.

The CDR3 runs 13 residues. J gave up 10 bases and V 6 bases, and 10 bases lay outside the gene matches. Sequenced by immunoSEQ multiplex PCR; TCRdb stores in-frame clones only, minus some. The profile shows a few hundred thousand clones, around 92% of them singletons. This sequence was found in a man younger than 30 who had recovered from COVID-19. V usage is TRBV12-3 or TRBV12-4 and J usage is TRBJ2-7; TRBD1 agrees at 9 bases. Sequenced: peripheral blood. CDR3 in DNA: TGTGCCAGCAGACCAGGACAGGGGTCGCAACAGTACTTC. It is translated as CASRPGQGSQQYF.